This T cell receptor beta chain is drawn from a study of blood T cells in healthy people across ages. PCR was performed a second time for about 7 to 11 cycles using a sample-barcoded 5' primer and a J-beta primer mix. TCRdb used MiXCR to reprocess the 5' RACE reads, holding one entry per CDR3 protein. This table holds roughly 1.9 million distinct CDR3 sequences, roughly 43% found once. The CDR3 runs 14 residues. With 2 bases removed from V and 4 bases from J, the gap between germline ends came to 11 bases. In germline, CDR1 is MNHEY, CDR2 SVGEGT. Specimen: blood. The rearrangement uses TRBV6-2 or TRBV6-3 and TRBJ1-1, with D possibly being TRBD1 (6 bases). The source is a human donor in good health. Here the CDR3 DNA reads TGTGCCAGCAGTTACCGAGGACAGTTCACTGAAGCTTTCTTT. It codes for CASSYRGQFTEAFF.